The present entry profiles one T cell receptor (beta chain) with its context. The data belong to a study of technical replicates of blood from a handful of donors. This CDR3 has 16 residues. Germline lookup yields CDR1 SGHTA and CDR2 FQGTGA. V lost 5 bases, J lost 2 bases, and 4 bases stayed unmatched. Using immunoSEQ multiplex PCR, the repertoire was profiled, and TCRdb retains in-frame clones only, with some absent. Here the sample spans more than 90,000 clones, approximately 94% being singletons. The sequenced sample consisted of T cells isolated from PBMCs. The sequence was obtained from a human donor in good health. The chain joins TRBV7-3 to TRBJ2-3; 13 bases agree with TRBD2. The CDR3 sequence is CASSLTSGGLTDTQYF. In DNA form, the CDR3 reads TGTGCCAGCAGCCTGACTAGCGGGGGGCTCACAGATACGCAGTATTTT.